These 13 T cell receptor beta chains share one sample of origin, sequenced in a study of blood T cell repertoires in COVID-19. Sequencing used immunoSEQ multiplex PCR; TCRdb keeps in-frame clones, though not all of them. There are 250,000 to 350,000 clones in the sample; 87% occur only once, and 6% to 6.5% lies in the top ten. Sequencing was done on a sample of PBMCs or T cells enriched from blood (not recorded which). These receptors all come from a woman in her forties who had recovered from COVID-19.

This clone occurred once. The chain joins TRBV7-2 to TRBJ2-3; 8 positions match TRBD2. CDR3 length: 14 residues. Germline CDR1 SGHTA, CDR2 FQGNSA. After removal of 3 bases from V and 2 bases from J, the junction contained 1 base not matched to a gene. CDR3 protein: CASSFSGTTDTQYF. The CDR3 DNA sequence: TGTGCCAGCAGCTTTAGCGGGACCACAGATACGCAGTATTTT.

The rearrangement links TRBV9 to TRBJ2-1; TRBD2 might be the D (6 bases). The CDR3 has 15 residues. The germline CDR1 and CDR2 sequences are SGDLS and YYNGEE. V was shortened by 3 bases and J by 3 bases, with 13 bases between the two germline ends. The CDR3 sequence is CASSALALSYNEQFF. The CDR3 DNA reads as TGTGCCAGCAGCGCCCTAGCGTTAAGCTACAATGAGCAGTTCTTC.

This chain connects TRBV19 to TRBJ2-2; D unresolved. Between the trimmed V and J ends, which lost 4 bases and 1 base, there was a span of 4 bases. Germline CDR1 is LNHDA and CDR2 is SQIVND (reference sequence). The CDR3 length is 13 residues. CDR3 protein: CASSTLNTGELFF. CDR3 bases: TGTGCCAGTAGTACTTTGAACACCGGGGAGCTGTTTTTT.

This chain joins TRBV7-9 and TRBJ1-2; D unresolved. This CDR3 has 13 amino acids. The germline gives CDR1 SEHNR, CDR2 FQNEAQ (reference sequence). Trimming cost V 6 bases and J 0 bases, with 8 bases left between them. CDR3 region: CASRSVANYGYTF. The CDR3 DNA follows: TGTGCCAGCAGGAGTGTGGCTAACTATGGCTACACCTTC.

In this sample, this clone turned up once. The chain joins TRBV5-4 to TRBJ2-7; no clear D gene. This CDR3 comprises 14 residues. V lost 2 bases to trimming and J lost 3 bases, with 12 bases between them. CDR1 SGHNT and CDR2 YYREEE come from the germline V gene (reference sequence). The CDR3 DNA reads TGTGCCAGCAGCTTTGGTGGTAGTAACTACGAGCAGTACTTC. It yields the protein CASSFGGSNYEQYF.

The V and J genes are TRBV28 and TRBJ1-6; 11 bases match TRBD1. V lost 11 bases to trimming and J lost 8 bases; unmatched junction nucleotides: 11. This CDR3 has 15 amino acids. Germline values: CDR1 MDHEN, CDR2 SYDVKM. CDR3: CAGKPGQGAYSPLHF. CDR3 coding DNA: TGTGCCGGGAAGCCCGGACAGGGGGCGTATTCACCCCTCCACTTT.

V and J are TRBV18 and TRBJ1-6; 7 nucleotides match TRBD1. This CDR3 region has 13 residues. Per the germline V gene, CDR1 is KGHSH and CDR2 is LQKENI. V was clipped by 6 bases and J by 10 bases; unmatched bases: 6. CDR3 nucleotide sequence: TGTGCCAGCTCCAGAGACAGGGAATCACCCCTCCACTTT. This translates into CASSRDRESPLHF. Complete variable domain (other parts from reference TRBV18 and TRBJ1-6): NAGVMQNPRHLVRRRGQEARLRCSPMKGHSHVYWYRQLPEEGLKFMVYLQKENIIDESGMPKERFSAEFPKEGPSILRIQQVVRGDSAAYFCASSRDRESPLHFGNGTRLTVT.

The J gene is TRBJ1-2, the V gene TRBV29-1; D gene unclear. V was shortened by 2 bases and J by 2 bases, with 6 bases between the two germline ends. Per the germline V gene, CDR1 is SQVTM and CDR2 is ANQGSEA. There are 12 residues in the CDR3. In nucleotides, the CDR3 is TGCAGCGTTGAATATCAGAACTATGGCTACACCTTC. It specifies CSVEYQNYGYTF.

This clone was picked up a small number of times. The sample carries other DNA sequences with the same CDR3. J is TRBJ1-1 and V is TRBV7-2; D is unclear. From germline, CDR1 is SGHTA and CDR2 FQGNSA. V was clipped by 6 bases and J by 1 base, with 9 bases between them. The CDR3 totals 13 residues. CDR3 nucleotides: TGTGCCAGCAGTCTAGGAGCGAACACTGAAGCTTTCTTT. Amino acid sequence: CASSLGANTEAFF.

CDR3 protein: CASSVSSGTASGYNEQFF. The DNA for the CDR3 is TGTGCCAGCAGCGTTTCGTCGGGGACGGCTAGCGGTTACAATGAGCAGTTCTTC. The V call is TRBV9, the J call TRBJ2-1; 7 bases align to TRBD2. V gave up 2 bases and J gave up 4 bases; unmatched junction bases: 15. The CDR3 length is 18 residues. Germline loops: CDR1 SGDLS, CDR2 YYNGEE.

The rearrangement links TRBV18 to TRBJ1-2; 10 nucleotides match TRBD1. The V gene end was trimmed by 3 bases and the J gene end by 6 bases; junction bases not matched to a gene: 4. The CDR3 covers 14 residues. Germline V gene lookup returns CDR1 KGHSH and CDR2 LQKENI. CDR3 DNA: TGTGCCAGCTCACCTACCGGGACAGGGGATGGCTACACCTTC. The encoded protein is CASSPTGTGDGYTF.

The chain uses TRBV9 and TRBJ2-2, with 12 positions matching TRBD2. From germline, CDR1 is SGDLS and CDR2 YYNGEE. Germline trimming cut 0 bases from V and 6 bases from J; bases unmatched to any gene: 3. This CDR3 has 16 residues. CDR3: CASSVGLAGEAGELFF. CDR3 nucleotides: TGTGCCAGCAGCGTAGGACTAGCGGGAGAGGCCGGGGAGCTGTTTTTT. Full variable domain (missing parts from reference TRBV9 and TRBJ2-2): DSGVTQTPKHLITATGQRVTLRCSPRSGDLSVYWYQQSLDQGLQFLIQYYNGEERAKGNILERFSAQQFPDLHSELNLSSLELGDSALYFCASSVGLAGEAGELFFGEGSRLTVL.

The chain couples TRBV21-1 to TRBJ2-1; the table's D gene call, TRBD2, was not cross checked with the DNA. TRBV21-1 has pseudogene status. The CDR3 sequence is 13 residues long. Here the CDR3 DNA reads TGTGCCAGCAGCTATACTCTAGCGGGTGAGCAGTTCTTC. It specifies CASSYTLAGEQFF.